These T cell receptor beta chains were read from a single sample in a study of response to subunit inactivated influenza vaccine. Using its own MiXCR run on the RT-PCR reads, TCRdb lists one record per CDR3 protein. Among roughly 500,000 distinct CDR3 sequences listed, roughly 27% were seen once. The material sequenced was CD4+ T cells sorted from PBMCs, taken about 5 days after vaccination. The source of these receptors is a man in his fifties who received an inactivated influenza vaccine. The CDR3 runs from the conserved cysteine through the conserved F or W. D genes are given only for firm matches. Size values are once, few and many counts, or a class for expanded clones, and some rows have none.

TRBV5-1,NA,TRBJ1-1,NA,CASSETGELTEAFF,TGCGCCAGCAGCGAGACAGGAGAACTTACTGAAGCTTTCTTT
TRBV10-3,few,TRBJ1-5,NA,CAISASENPQHF,TGTGCCATCAGTGCGAGTGAGAACCCCCAGCATTTT
TRBV9,NA,TRBJ1-2,NA,CASSEENGYTF,TGTGCCAGCAGCGAGGAAAACGGCTACACCTTC
TRBV6-1,NA,TRBJ2-7,NA,CASTYGQGPYEQYF,TGTGCCAGCACCTACGGGCAAGGCCCCTACGAGCAGTACTTC
TRBV12-3/TRBV12-4,many,TRBJ1-2,NA,CASSLSYGYTF,TGTGCCAGCAGTTTATCATATGGCTACACCTTC
TRBV7-6,NA,TRBJ2-1,TRBD1,CASSLVIGQGDNEQFF,TGTGCCAGCAGCTTGGTTATCGGACAGGGAGATAATGAGCAGTTCTTC
TRBV6-1,few,TRBJ1-1,NA,CASRIGTLNTEAFF,TGTGCCAGCAGAATCGGGACACTGAACACTGAAGCTTTCTTT
TRBV20-1,NA,TRBJ2-7,TRBD2,CSARWERGWEQYF,TGCAGTGCTAGATGGGAGCGGGGGTGGGAACAGTACTTC
TRBV20-1,few,TRBJ1-5,NA,CSARGSQGYYQPQHF,TGCAGTGCTAGAGGCAGCCAGGGCTACTATCAGCCCCAGCATTTT
TRBV11-2,NA,TRBJ2-5,TRBD2,CASSNTAAGGQETQYF,TGTGCCAGCAGCAATACCGCCGCGGGGGGCCAAGAGACCCAGTACTTC
TRBV28,NA,TRBJ1-2,NA,CASSSGAGTIDGYTF,TGTGCCAGCAGTTCGGGCGCAGGGACTATAGATGGCTACACCTTC
TRBV20-1,NA,TRBJ2-4,NA,CSARDHGGVGKNIQYF,TGCAGTGCTAGAGATCACGGGGGCGTGGGCAAAAACATTCAGTACTTC
TRBV7-9,many,TRBJ1-2,TRBD1,CASSRSRDRVDYGYTF,TGTGCCAGCAGCCGGTCCCGGGACAGGGTGGACTATGGCTACACCTTC